Here is one T cell receptor (beta chain) with its context. Its matching antigen is unknown. This clone may be a read error of a much larger clone one base away. V gave up 0 bases and J gave up 4 bases, with 17 bases separating them. Germline-derived CDR1 and CDR2 are SGHRS and YFSETQ. The CDR3 contains 16 residues. From RNA, the CDR3 regions of TCR beta chains were amplified and sequenced. A first-round RT-PCR used HTBI primers, followed by a second-round multiplex PCR. TCRdb used MiXCR to reprocess the multiplex PCR reads, holding one entry per CDR3 protein. The sample records around 1,000,000 distinct CDR3 sequences, about 38% being singletons. Participants with hyperthyroidism, aged 18 to 65, were newly diagnosed with under 2 months' duration. The study excluded patients with other autoimmune diseases, uncontrolled infections, pregnancy or lactation. The record originates from a study of Graves' ophthalmopathy and Graves' hyperthyroidism. Study-wide points: Blood also held most thyroid clonotypes expanded above 0.001 frequency. Separation of ophthalmopathy from stable hyperthyroidism was achieved by a 13-signature model, at roughly 90% sensitivity and roughly 77% specificity.

The genes are TRBV5-1 and TRBJ2-7, with D perhaps given as TRBD1 or TRBD2 (5 bases each). Sequenced material: peripheral blood or thyroid tissue (not recorded which). This clonotype was obtained from an adult man with Graves' hyperthyroidism. The CDR3 DNA follows: TGCGCCAGCAGCTTGGGAGGGGCAGTTGCAAAATACGAGCAGTACTTC. Its translation is CASSLGGAVAKYEQYF.